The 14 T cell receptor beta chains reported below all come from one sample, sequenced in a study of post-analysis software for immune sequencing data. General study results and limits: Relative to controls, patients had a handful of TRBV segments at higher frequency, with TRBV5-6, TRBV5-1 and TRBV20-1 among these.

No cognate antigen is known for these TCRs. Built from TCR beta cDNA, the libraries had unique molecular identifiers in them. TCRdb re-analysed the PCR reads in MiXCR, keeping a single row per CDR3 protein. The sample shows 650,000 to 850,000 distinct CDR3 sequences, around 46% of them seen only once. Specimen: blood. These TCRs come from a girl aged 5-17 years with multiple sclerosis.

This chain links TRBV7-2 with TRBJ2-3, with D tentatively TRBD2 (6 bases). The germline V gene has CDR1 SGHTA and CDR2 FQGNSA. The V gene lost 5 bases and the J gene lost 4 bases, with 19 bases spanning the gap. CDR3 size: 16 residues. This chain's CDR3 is CASSPLGTGKADTQYF. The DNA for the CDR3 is TGTGCCAGCAGCCCCCTTGGGACTGGAAAAGCAGATACGCAGTATTTT.

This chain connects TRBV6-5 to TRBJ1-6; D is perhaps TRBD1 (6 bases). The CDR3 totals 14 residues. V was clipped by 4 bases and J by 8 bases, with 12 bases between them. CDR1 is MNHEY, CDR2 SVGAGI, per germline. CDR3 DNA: TGTGCCAGCAGTTCGAGGGAGGGGGATTCACCCCTCCACTTT. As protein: CASSSREGDSPLHF.

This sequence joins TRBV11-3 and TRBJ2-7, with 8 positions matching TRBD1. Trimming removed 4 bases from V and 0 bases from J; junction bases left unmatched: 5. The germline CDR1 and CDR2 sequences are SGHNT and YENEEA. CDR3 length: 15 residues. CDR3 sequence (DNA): TGTGCCAGCAGCTCAAGGGACAGGAGCTCCTACGAGCAGTACTTC. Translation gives CASSSRDRSSYEQYF.

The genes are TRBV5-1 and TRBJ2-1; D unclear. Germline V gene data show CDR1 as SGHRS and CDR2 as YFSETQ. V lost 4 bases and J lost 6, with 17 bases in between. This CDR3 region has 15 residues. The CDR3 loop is CASSVSGASGNEQFF. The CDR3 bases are TGCGCCAGCAGCGTTTCGGGTGCGTCAGGCAATGAGCAGTTCTTC. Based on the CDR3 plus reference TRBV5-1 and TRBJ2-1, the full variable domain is KAGVTQTPRYLIKTRGQQVTLSCSPISGHRSVSWYQQTPGQGLQFLFEYFSETQRNKGNFPGRFSGRQFSNSRSEMNVSTLELGDSALYLCASSVSGASGNEQFFGPGTRLTVL.

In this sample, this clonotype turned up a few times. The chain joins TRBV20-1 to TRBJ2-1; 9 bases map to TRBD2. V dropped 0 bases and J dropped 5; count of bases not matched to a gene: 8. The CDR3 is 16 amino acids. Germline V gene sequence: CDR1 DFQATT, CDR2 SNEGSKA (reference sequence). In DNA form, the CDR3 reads TGCAGTGCTAGAGATCCTGCGGGAGGGCCGAACAATGAGCAGTTCTTC. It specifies CSARDPAGGPNNEQFF.

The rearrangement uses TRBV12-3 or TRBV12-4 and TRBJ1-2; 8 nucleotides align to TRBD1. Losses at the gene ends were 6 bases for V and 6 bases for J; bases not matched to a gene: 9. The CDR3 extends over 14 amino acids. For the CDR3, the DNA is TGTGCCAGCAGCCCCGCGGACAGGGAGCATGGCTACACCTTC. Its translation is CASSPADREHGYTF.

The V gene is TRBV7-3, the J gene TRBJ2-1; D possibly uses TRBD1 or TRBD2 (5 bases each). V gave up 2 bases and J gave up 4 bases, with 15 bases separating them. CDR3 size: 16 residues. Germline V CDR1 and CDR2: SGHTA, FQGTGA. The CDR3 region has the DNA TGTGCCAGCAGCTTAGCAGGGACCCTTTTGTACAATGAGCAGTTCTTC. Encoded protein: CASSLAGTLLYNEQFF.

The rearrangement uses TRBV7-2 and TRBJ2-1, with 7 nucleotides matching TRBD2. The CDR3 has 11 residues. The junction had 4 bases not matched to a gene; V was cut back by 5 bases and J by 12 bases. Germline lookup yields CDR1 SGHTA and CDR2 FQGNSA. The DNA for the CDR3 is TGTGCCAGCAGCACTGGGGGGGGGCAGTTCTTC. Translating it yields CASSTGGGQFF.

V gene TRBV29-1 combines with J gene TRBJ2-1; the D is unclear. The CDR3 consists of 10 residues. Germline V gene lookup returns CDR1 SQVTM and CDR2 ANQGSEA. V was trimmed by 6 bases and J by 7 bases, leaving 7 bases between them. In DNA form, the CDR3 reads TGCAGCGTGAGTGGAAATGAGCAGTTCTTC. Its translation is CSVSGNEQFF.

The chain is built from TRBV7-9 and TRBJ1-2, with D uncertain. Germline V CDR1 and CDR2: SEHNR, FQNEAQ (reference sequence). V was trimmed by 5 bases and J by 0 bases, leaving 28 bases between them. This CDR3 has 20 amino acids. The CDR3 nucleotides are TGTGCCAGCAGCGTAAACCAAGCAACAGCGGGATCGTTAGCTAACTATGGCTACACCTTC. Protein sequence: CASSVNQATAGSLANYGYTF. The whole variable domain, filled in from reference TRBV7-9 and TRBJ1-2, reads DTGVSQNPRHKITKRGQNVTFRCDPISEHNRLYWYRQTLGQGPEFLTYFQNEAQLEKSRLLSDRFSAERPKGSFSTLEIQRTEQGDSAMYLCASSVNQATAGSLANYGYTFGSGTRLTVV.

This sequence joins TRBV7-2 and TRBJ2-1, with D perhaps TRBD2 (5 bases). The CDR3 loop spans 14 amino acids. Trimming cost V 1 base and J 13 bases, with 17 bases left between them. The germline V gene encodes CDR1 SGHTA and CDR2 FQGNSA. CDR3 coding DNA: TGTGCCAGCAGCTTAGGGCTGAGCGGTCGTCCTCAGTTCTTC. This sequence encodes CASSLGLSGRPQFF.

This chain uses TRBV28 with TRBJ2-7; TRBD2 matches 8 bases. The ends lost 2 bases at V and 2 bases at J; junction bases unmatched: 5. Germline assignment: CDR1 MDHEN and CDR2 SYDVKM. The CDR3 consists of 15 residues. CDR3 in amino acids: CASSLNLGRAYEQYF. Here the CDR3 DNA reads TGTGCCAGCAGTTTAAACCTCGGGAGGGCCTACGAGCAGTACTTC. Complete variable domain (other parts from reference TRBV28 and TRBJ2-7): DVKVTQSSRYLVKRTGEKVFLECVQDMDHENMFWYRQDPGLGLRLIYFSYDVKMKEKGDIPEGYSVSREKKERFSLILESASTNQTSMYLCASSLNLGRAYEQYFGPGTRLTVT.

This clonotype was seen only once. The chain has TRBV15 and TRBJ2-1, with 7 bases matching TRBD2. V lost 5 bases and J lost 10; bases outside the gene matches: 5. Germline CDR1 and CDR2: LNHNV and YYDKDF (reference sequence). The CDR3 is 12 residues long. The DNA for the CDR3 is TGTGCCACCAGCTCCGGGACTACCGAGCAGTTCTTC. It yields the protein CATSSGTTEQFF.

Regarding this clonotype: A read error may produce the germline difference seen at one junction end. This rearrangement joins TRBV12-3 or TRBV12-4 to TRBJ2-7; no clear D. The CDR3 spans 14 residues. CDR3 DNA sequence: TGTGCCAGCAGTTTAAACGTTGGATCCTACGAGCAGTGCTTC. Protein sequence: CASSLNVGSYEQCF.